This passage covers 9 T cell receptor beta chains from one sample sequenced in a study of identical twins (dated by TCRdb to the mid-2010s). Library generation was performed with 5' RACE. TCRdb records Illumina HiSeq 2000 as the sequencer. The raw public reads went through TCRdb reprocessing: fastp at Q25, MiXCR clone calling, in-frame beta chains kept. Every CDR3 protein is listed once, alongside the most common genes and DNA of its rows. The table for this sample lists about 240,000 distinct CDR3 sequences; about 10% of them were counted only once. Of the sample, 10% is held by the ten largest clones. Sequenced input: memory T cells sorted from blood. What the cell subset or site label conveys for this sample: CD45RO+ enriched T cells. The receptors were sampled from a man aged 45-65 years in good health.

The V call is TRBV10-3, the J call TRBJ2-3; tentatively, D is TRBD1 (5 bases). The CDR3 contains 12 residues. From germline, CDR1 is ENHRY and CDR2 SYGVKD. V was clipped by 10 bases and J by 4 bases, with 12 bases between them. The CDR3 bases are TGTGCCACAGGAAGGGGTTCAGATACGCAGTATTTT. Translation gives CATGRGSDTQYF.

This clonotype was seen a few times. V usage is TRBV28 and J usage is TRBJ1-6, with no clear D. Germline-derived CDR1 and CDR2 are MDHEN and SYDVKM. CDR3 length: 9 residues. V lost 8 bases and J lost 11, with 4 bases in between. CDR3 nucleotides: TGTGCCAGCGGAACACCCCTCCACTTT. Its translation is CASGTPLHF.

This chain links TRBV15 with TRBJ2-3; D is ambiguous. This CDR3 region has 17 residues. The ends were cut back, 0 bases at V and 3 bases at J, with 16 bases in the middle. Looked up from germline, CDR1 is LNHNV and CDR2 is YYDKDF (reference sequence). CDR3 sequence: CATSRDRPVRGTDTQYF. CDR3 bases: TGTGCCACCAGCAGAGATCGGCCAGTTCGAGGTACAGATACGCAGTATTTT. Full variable domain (missing parts from reference TRBV15 and TRBJ2-3): DAMVIQNPRYQVTQFGKPVTLSCSQTLNHNVMYWYQQKSSQAPKLLFHYYDKDFNNEADTPDNFQSRRPNTSFCFLDIRSPGLGDTAMYLCATSRDRPVRGTDTQYFGPGTRLTVL.

In its sample, this clonotype was seen many times. The J gene is TRBJ2-7, the V gene TRBV13, with TRBD1 as a possible D gene (7 bases). The CDR3 is 16 residues long. V was clipped by 5 bases and J by 9 bases, with 26 bases between them. From germline, CDR1 is PRHDT and CDR2 FYEKMQ (reference sequence). DNA for the CDR3: TGTGCCAGCAGCCCACAGGGGACCGGGGAGGTTCGTGTGCAGTACTTC. Its protein is CASSPQGTGEVRVQYF.

There are many counts of this clonotype. This chain connects TRBV5-1 to TRBJ2-3, with 7 bases that match TRBD2. This CDR3 spans 14 amino acids. Germline V gene data show CDR1 as SGHRS and CDR2 as YFSETQ. Unmatched junction bases numbered 7, after V lost 5 bases and J lost 4 bases. This CDR3 is CASSPSGGPDTQYF. Here the CDR3 DNA reads TGCGCCAGCAGTCCTTCGGGAGGCCCAGATACGCAGTATTTT.

This clonotype was seen ten or more times. The chain joins TRBV6-5 to TRBJ2-7, with 9 bases identical to TRBD2. CDR3 length equals 14 residues. Germline CDR1 is MNHEY and CDR2 is SVGAGI. The V segment lost 7 bases and the J segment 1 base; nucleotides outside the gene matches: 5. The CDR3: CASKLAGGSYEQYF. The CDR3 bases are TGTGCCAGCAAGTTGGCGGGGGGGTCCTACGAGCAGTACTTC.

This clonotype has only a few counts. The chain employs TRBV11-2 and TRBJ2-5, with D possibly matching TRBD2 (6 bases). Trimming took off 5 bases at V and 5 bases at J, with 27 bases between the two ends. The CDR3 consists of 18 residues. CDR1 is SGHAT, CDR2 FQNNGV, per germline. In nucleotides, the CDR3 is TGTGCCAGCAGCCGGGCGGTCCGGGACTCGATCCGGAAGGAGACCCAGTACTTC. This gives the protein CASSRAVRDSIRKETQYF.

This clonotype was seen repeatedly, ten times or more. This chain links TRBV19 with TRBJ2-5; 7 bases line up with TRBD1. From germline, CDR1 is LNHDA and CDR2 SQIVND (reference sequence). This CDR3 is built from 14 residues. Trimming cost V 3 bases and J 5 bases; bases outside gene matches: 6. The CDR3, as DNA: TGTGCCAGTAGTATTGGACAGGCCAGGGAGACCCAGTACTTC. Translating gives CASSIGQARETQYF.

This clonotype appeared a few times. The chain couples TRBV15 to TRBJ2-7, with D perhaps given as TRBD1 or TRBD2 (5 bases each). The germline CDR1 and CDR2 sequences are LNHNV and YYDKDF (reference sequence). The CDR3 is 17 amino acids. V gave up 1 base and J gave up 3 bases, with 19 bases separating them. CDR3 sequence: CATSRVRVGKDSYEQYF. The CDR3 DNA reads TGTGCCACCAGCAGAGTGAGGGTTGGGAAAGACAGCTACGAGCAGTACTTC.